Following are 8 T cell receptor beta chains from one sample sequenced in a study of tumor and adjacent non-tumor tissue in lung cancer. TCRbeta libraries were built with three rounds of nested PCR, modified from ARM-PCR. TCRdb recomputed calls from the multiplex PCR reads with MiXCR, one row per CDR3 protein. The data contain under 95,000 distinct CDR3 sequences, about 66% of them singletons. This sample's RNA came from whole unsorted tissue. Sequenced input: lung tumor tissue. Receptor source: a man aged 55 to 69 with non-small cell lung cancer.

With regard to this clonotype: This may be a read error: a much more frequent sequence differs by one nucleotide. V usage is TRBV20-1 and J usage is TRBJ2-5; 13 nucleotides line up with TRBD2. Germline V gene sequence: CDR1 DFQATT, CDR2 SNEGSKA (reference sequence). The CDR3 consists of 13 residues. The CDR3 region is CSAYRLAGGPQHF. In nucleotides, the CDR3 is TGCAGTGCTTATAGACTAGCGGGAGGCCCCCAGCACTTC.

With respect to this clonotype: One end of the junction varies from germline; a read error may be responsible. The chain joins TRBV11-3 to TRBJ2-1, with 11 bases matching TRBD2. Germline assignment: CDR1 SGHNT and CDR2 YENEEA. This CDR3 has 18 residues. The CDR3 coding sequence is TGTGCCGGCAGCTTAGATAAGGGACTAGCGGCCTCCTACAATGAGCAATTCTTC. As protein: CAGSLDKGLAASYNEQFF.

Only one count was recorded for this clonotype. The junction and the germline gene differ at one end; a read error may be behind it. This chain joins TRBV12-3 or TRBV12-4 and TRBJ2-6, with D tentatively TRBD2 (6 bases). The CDR3 extends over 17 amino acids. CDR3: CASSLGTSVSGVNVLTF. Here the CDR3 DNA reads TGTGCCAGTAGTCTTGGGACTTCTGTCTCTGGGGTCAACGTCCTGACTTTC.

With respect to this clonotype: This may come from a read error, since a much larger clone is one base off. The gene calls are TRBV20-1 and TRBJ2-5; no definite D call. The CDR3 totals 14 residues. CDR1 DFQATT and CDR2 SNEGSKA come from the germline V gene (reference sequence). V gave up 4 bases and J gave up 2 bases, with 14 bases separating them. In nucleotides, the CDR3 is TGCAGTGCTACAGTACTTGAAACACAAGAGACCCAGTACTTC. Translated: CSATVLETQETQYF.

Sample share makes this clonotype medium-sized. This chain joins TRBV4-1 and TRBJ1-1; D not resolved. Per germline, CDR1 MGHRA and CDR2 YSYEKL. This CDR3 region has 16 residues. V lost 4 bases and J lost 1, with 16 bases in between. CDR3 DNA sequence: TGCGCCAGCAGCCGAGGCCACACCGATCGGAACACTGAAGCTTTCTTT. It is translated as CASSRGHTDRNTEAFF.

A remark on this clonotype: One end of the junction does not line up with germline, which may come from a read error. CDR3 in DNA: TGTGCCAGGAAGATGGGGACGGATTATAATTCACCCCTCCACTTC. Encoded protein: CARKMGTDYNSPLHF. The rearrangement uses TRBV6-1 and TRBJ1-6; TRBD1 might be the D (5 bases). The germline V gene encodes CDR1 MNHNS and CDR2 SASEGT. The CDR3 length is 15 residues.

This clonotype appeared a few times. Relative to the germline gene, one junction end is altered; a read error may explain this. The CDR3 DNA reads as TGTGCCTGCAGCGGGGGGGGGTTGGCAGGCACCGGGGAGCTGTTTTTT. Protein: CACSGGGLAGTGELFF. This chain joins TRBV5-4 and TRBJ2-2; 10 nucleotides agree with TRBD2. The CDR3 spans 16 residues. CDR1 is SGHNT, CDR2 YYREEE, per germline (reference sequence). Using reference TRBV5-4 and TRBJ2-2 for the parts outside the CDR3, the full variable domain is ETGVTQSPTHLIKTRGQQVTLRCSSQSGHNTVSWYQQALGQGPQFIFQYYREEENGRGNFPPRFSGLQFPNYSSELNVNALELDDSALYLCACSGGGLAGTGELFFGEGSRLTVL.

This clonotype has at least ten counts. The chain couples TRBV29-1 to TRBJ2-1; D ambiguous. The length of the CDR3 is 14 residues. V lost 7 bases to trimming and J lost 0 bases, with 13 bases between them. Germline V gives CDR1 SQVTM, CDR2 ANQGSEA. For the CDR3, the DNA is TGCAGCGCCGACACGTCAAGCTCCTACAATGAGCAGTTCTTC. Its translation: CSADTSSSYNEQFF.